Listed below are T cell receptor beta chains from one sample, sequenced in a study of T cell changes during pregnancy in multiple sclerosis. Generated by immunoSEQ multiplex PCR, the TCRdb table keeps only in-frame clones and is missing some. The sample has 30,000 to 40,000 clones; 94% are singletons. The starting material was CD4+ T cells from peripheral blood mononuclear cells, obtained in the second trimester of pregnancy. These receptors were collected from a female donor with multiple sclerosis, enrolled in a pregnancy study. The CDR3 runs from the conserved cysteine through the conserved F or W. A D gene is named only where the DNA matches it firmly. Rows may omit the clone size; those that give it use once, few, many or a size class.

j_call,d_call,clone_size,v_call,cdr3_nt,cdr3_aa
TRBJ2-4,TRBD1,.,TRBV5-1,TGCGCCAGCAGCTTGGAAGGACAGGGTAGGAACATTCAGTACTTC,CASSLEGQGRNIQYF
TRBJ2-5,.,once,TRBV9,TGTGCCAGCAGCGTAGGTCGCGGAGAGACCCAGTACTTC,CASSVGRGETQYF
TRBJ2-5,.,.,TRBV7-6,TGTGCCAGCAGCCTTAAGATGGGGGGACAAGAGACCCAGTACTTC,CASSLKMGGQETQYF
TRBJ2-1,TRBD2,.,TRBV2,TGTGCCGGGCTCGGGCTAGCGGGGAAGAATGAGCAGTTCTTC,CAGLGLAGKNEQFF
TRBJ1-1,TRBD1,.,TRBV19,TGTGCCAGTAGCTGGACAGGGAACACTGAAGCTTTCTTT,CASSWTGNTEAFF
TRBJ2-1,.,.,TRBV4-1,TGCGCCAGCAGCCAAGTGGCAGCGGGTTACGGCGAGCAGTTCTTC,CASSQVAAGYGEQFF
TRBJ1-2,.,.,TRBV7-9,TGTGCCAGCAGCTTAGACAGGAGCGCCGGCGGTTTTTCGGGCTACACCTTC,CASSLDRSAGGFSGYTF
TRBJ1-2,.,.,TRBV15,TGTGCCACCAGCAGAGAACAGGGTAACTATGGCTACACCTTC,CATSREQGNYGYTF
TRBJ2-3,TRBD2,.,TRBV11-2,TGTGCCAGCAGCCGCAGGCTAGCGGGGGGGCAGGTTCCAGATACGCAGTATTTT,CASSRRLAGGQVPDTQYF
TRBJ2-1,TRBD2,.,TRBV18,TGTGCCAGCTCACCAAGCGGGGGCTACAATGAGCAGTTCTTC,CASSPSGGYNEQFF
TRBJ1-1,TRBD1,.,TRBV7-9,TGTGCCAGCAGCACCGACAGGGGAGGTTGGGACACTGAAGCTTTCTTT,CASSTDRGGWDTEAFF
TRBJ1-2,.,once,TRBV29-1,TGCAGCGTTGATCGGTGGGCAGGGGATGGCTACACCTTC,CSVDRWAGDGYTF
TRBJ2-7,TRBD1,.,TRBV7-6,TGTGCCAGCAGCTTACTCTCAGGGGGCGGGGAGCAGTACTTC,CASSLLSGGGEQYF
TRBJ2-5,.,.,TRBV2,TGTGCCAGCGGGAGAGTACTCGTGGGGACCCAGTACTTC,CASGRVLVGTQYF
TRBJ1-5,.,.,TRBV27,TGTGCCAGCAGCCCTCCTGGTCAGAATCAGCCCCAGCATTTT,CASSPPGQNQPQHF
TRBJ2-7,TRBD2,.,TRBV29-1,TGCAGCGTTGTTGGGGGGGTGGGCAACCTTTACGAGCAGTACTTC,CSVVGGVGNLYEQYF
TRBJ1-1,.,few,TRBV30,TGTGCCTGGAGTGTGTCGGGAATTGGTGAAGCTTTCTTT,CAWSVSGIGEAFF
TRBJ2-3,.,.,TRBV9,TGTGCCAGCAGCGCCCTCGGGGGGCGCAGGACATCAGATACGCAGTATTTT,CASSALGGRRTSDTQYF
TRBJ2-3,TRBD1,.,TRBV5-1,TGCGCCAGCAGCTATTTAGGACAGGGCCTCACAGATACGCAGTATTTT,CASSYLGQGLTDTQYF
TRBJ2-7,TRBD2,once,TRBV6-1,TGTGCCAGCAGCCGCCGGGGGGAAGCAAGGGAGCAGTACTTC,CASSRRGEAREQYF
TRBJ1-5,TRBD1,.,TRBV28,TGTGCCAGCAGTACGACTCAGGGGGTAAGCAATCAGCCCCAGCATTTT,CASSTTQGVSNQPQHF
TRBJ2-1,.,.,TRBV7-2,TGTGCCAGCAGCTTAGGCAGGGTCACCTACAATGAGCAGTTCTTC,CASSLGRVTYNEQFF
TRBJ2-7,TRBD1,.,TRBV28,TGTGCCAGCAGTTCCGGACAGGAGCCGTGGGAGCAGTACTTC,CASSSGQEPWEQYF
TRBJ2-7,.,.,TRBV5-1,TGCGCCAGCAGTCAAGTGTCGGCGGTACACTCCTACGAGCAGTACTTC,CASSQVSAVHSYEQYF
TRBJ1-2,.,.,TRBV30,TGTGCCTGGAGTGGTGGACAGCGAATCTGCGGCTACACCTTC,CAWSGGQRICGYTF
TRBJ2-7,.,.,TRBV2,TGTGCCAGCAGTGCTCTCTACGAGCAGTACTTC,CASSALYEQYF
TRBJ1-2,TRBD1,.,TRBV27,TGTGCCAGCAGTTTATCCCCGACAGGGTTTGGGTACTATGGCTACACCTTC,CASSLSPTGFGYYGYTF
TRBJ2-1,TRBD2,.,TRBV4-2,TGTGCCAGCAGTCACGGGGGGACTAGCGGCCGCTTGACGCACAATGAGCAGTTCTTC,CASSHGGTSGRLTHNEQFF
TRBJ2-7,.,.,TRBV18,TGTGCCAGCTCACCGGGAACAGGGTCGTACGTGAGTGAGCAGTACTTC,CASSPGTGSYVSEQYF
TRBJ1-2,TRBD1,.,TRBV29-1,TGCAGCGTTGACAGAGGGACAGACTATGGCTACACCTTC,CSVDRGTDYGYTF
TRBJ2-1,.,once,TRBV19,TGTGCCAGTAGTACTAGACCCGATGAGCAGTTCTTC,CASSTRPDEQFF
TRBJ1-5,TRBD1,.,TRBV7-2,TGTGCCAGCAGCTCGGGGACAGGGGGCGCGGATCAGCCCCAGCATTTT,CASSSGTGGADQPQHF
TRBJ1-2,TRBD1,.,TRBV5-4,TGTGCCAGCAGCTGGGACAGGGCGATGAGAGGCTACACCTTC,CASSWDRAMRGYTF
TRBJ2-7,TRBD1,.,TRBV5-4,TGTGCCAGCAGCTCCGCCGGGACAGCCTACCATTACGAGCAGTACTTC,CASSSAGTAYHYEQYF
TRBJ2-3,TRBD2,.,TRBV7-2,TGTGCCAGCGTCCCGCGGGGGAGCACAGATACGCAGTATTTT,CASVPRGSTDTQYF
TRBJ1-2,.,once,TRBV6-6,TGTGCCAGCAGTTACTCGTCCAGGGGCCGCTATGGCTACACCTTC,CASSYSSRGRYGYTF
TRBJ2-5,.,.,TRBV5-8,TGTGCCAGCAGCTTTTCGTCAGGGGTAGTAAAGACCCAGTACTTC,CASSFSSGVVKTQYF
TRBJ1-1,.,.,TRBV15,TGTGCCACCAGCAGAGATACGGACACTGAAGCTTTCTTT,CATSRDTDTEAFF
TRBJ2-3,TRBD2,.,TRBV30,TGTGCCTGGAGTGGAGGACTAGCGCCCGATACGCAGTATTTT,CAWSGGLAPDTQYF
TRBJ2-5,TRBD2,.,TRBV9,TGTGCCAGCAGCGGGGGACTAGCGGGTGCAGAGACCCAGTACTTC,CASSGGLAGAETQYF
TRBJ2-3,TRBD1,.,TRBV10-3,TGTGCCATCTCAGGCCCGGACAGGGACCCTCGGTCTACTAGCACAGATACGCAGTATTTT,CAISGPDRDPRSTSTDTQYF
TRBJ2-2,TRBD2,.,TRBV9,TGTGCCAGCAGCGTCGGTCTAGCGGGGCGATACACCGGGGAGCTGTTTTTT,CASSVGLAGRYTGELFF